This is a list of T cell receptor beta chains from one sample in a study of T cell responses to AZD1222 COVID-19 vaccine. Clones were read by immunoSEQ multiplex PCR, and TCRdb kept only the in-frame ones, dropping some. In the table there are about 160,000 clones, roughly nine tenths of which are singletons. The starting material was peripheral blood, obtained on day 0 of MenACWY control vaccination. Receptors originate from an adult in good health. CDR3s leave out the opening cysteine and the closing phenylalanine or tryptophan.

CDR3	V
ASILINGQGAFDSNQPQH	TRBV19
ASSFAGEGNTIY	TRBV28
ASSASGLIRGDTQY	TRBV9
ASSLSSLDEQY	TRBV11-3
ASSVGVVPSYEQY	TRBV9
ASSMGVDTDTQY	TRBV18
ASSSPERIYGYT	TRBV28
AISEDRQGRPQH	TRBV10-3
ASVGRGGNQPQH	TRBV19
ASSYSSRLNTEAF	TRBV6-6
ASSIDTSGITDTQY	TRBV19
ASSLYNPEPLH	TRBV12-3/TRBV12-4
ASRSPTGEYNSPLH	TRBV2
SVQDRVGTDTQY	TRBV29-1
SASSRLLASPLH	TRBV20-1
ASSLEPGMQPQH	TRBV5-1
ASSPRDEQF	TRBV18
ASSIARLNTEAF	TRBV19
ASSPGTGNNYGYT	TRBV18
ASSQEDSGYEQY	TRBV4-2
ATSNQYGTGGEEKLF	TRBV15
ASSSWGQDTEAF	TRBV7-2
ASSLEGRPVSGTDTQY	TRBV5-1
ASSQGLAGAEHIQY	TRBV7-2
ASQEGMGTDTQY	TRBV27
ASSQQGYGYT	TRBV19
ALGDPGPTNEKLF	TRBV28
ASIETRRMGRETQY	TRBV7-4
ASSYSGTGLH	TRBV6-6
ATSDPGRQAF	TRBV24-1
ASSLGTINQPQH	TRBV7-2
ASSLGAGMNTEAF	TRBV5-1
ASSQGWGTRDEKLF	TRBV3-1/TRBV3-2
ASSTPTGNTEAF	TRBV6-5
ASSLTSWQHEAF	TRBV7-8
ASSPIKGGYT	TRBV19
AWRRTGVVKGYT	TRBV30
ASSPGSLSYEQY	TRBV9
AWSVRTGSDQPQH	TRBV30
ASKPSGRNIQY	TRBV28
ASSLDVSGVAF	TRBV7-9
ASSPNRDRGNTEAF	TRBV18
ASSFGGGDTEAF	TRBV5-1
ASSSFSGVKETQY	TRBV25-1
ASSWITGLGEKLF	TRBV28
SVLMTVSYNEQF	TRBV29-1
ASSFSGWEDTQY	TRBV7-3